Listed here are 2 T cell receptor beta chains from one sample, sequenced in a study of OX40 agonist ivuxolimab in advanced cancers. The repertoire was sequenced with immunoSEQ multiplex PCR; TCRdb's copy has only in-frame clones and lacks some. In the table there are around 43,000 clones, around nine tenths of which are singletons. Material: CD4+ or CD8+ T cells sorted from blood, obtained in a trial of the OX40 agonist ivuxolimab. The receptors derive from an adult with an advanced solid tumor such as melanoma, head and neck, liver or kidney cancer.

The rearrangement links TRBV5-1 to TRBJ2-7, with no clear D. Trimming cost V 3 bases and J 3 bases, with 10 bases left between them. Germline V gene data show CDR1 as SGHRS and CDR2 as YFSETQ. This CDR3 is 13 amino acids long. CDR3 nucleotides: TGCGCCAGCAGCTCAGAACACGGCTACGAGCAGTACTTC. Protein sequence: CASSSEHGYEQYF.

The chain uses TRBV11-2 and TRBJ2-7; 7 bases line up with TRBD2. The V gene end was trimmed by 3 bases and the J gene end by 6 bases; junction bases not matched to a gene: 2. In germline, CDR1 is SGHAT, CDR2 FQNNGV. This CDR3 spans 12 amino acids. CDR3 bases: TGTGCCAGCAGCTTGGAGCGGGGCGAGCAGTACTTC. Residues: CASSLERGEQYF.